This T cell receptor (beta chain) was captured by sequencing in a study of early T cells in non-severe SARS-CoV-2 infection. Regarding the study as a whole: CD4 and private specificities were missed by VDJdb matching, which favored anti-spike CD8 responses.

This clonotype showed up many times. The antigen is not known. CDR1 and CDR2 (germline): SSHAT, FNYEAQ (reference sequence). This CDR3 contains 15 residues. V shed 2 bases, J shed 4 bases, and the junction held 7 bases outside the gene matches. Individual cDNA molecules were tagged with unique molecular identifiers. TCRdb analysed the 5' RACE reads with MiXCR anew, one entry per CDR3 protein. The table lists over 30,000 distinct CDR3 sequences, about 4.7% of them singletons. Material for sequencing was whole blood. V is TRBV7-7 and J is TRBJ2-5, with TRBD1 identical over 7 bases. The TCR sequence derives from an adult who was a healthcare worker with PCR-confirmed SARS-CoV-2 infection or an uninfected control (not recorded which). In DNA form, the CDR3 reads TGTGCCAGCAGCTTAATAGGTACAGGGGTAGAGACCCAGTACTTC. It specifies CASSLIGTGVETQYF.